A selection of T cell receptor beta chains follows, all from one sample in a study of blood T cell repertoires in COVID-19. TCRdb's table, derived via immunoSEQ multiplex PCR, lists solely in-frame clones and lacks some. Of approximately 310,000 clones listed, about nine tenths are singletons. Sequencing was done on a sample of peripheral blood. These receptor sequences come from a man aged 45 to 65 with active or convalescent COVID-19. Both conserved end residues are part of each CDR3. The D gene is left open where the match is weak. Part of the rows lack a size; the others show once, few, many or a class for expanded clones.

size,D,V,J,CDR3,DNA
-,-,TRBV7-2,TRBJ1-2,CASSLARESYGYTF,TGTGCCAGCAGCTTAGCCAGGGAAAGCTATGGCTACACCTTC
-,TRBD1,TRBV4-3,TRBJ2-5,CASSQDDRGREGKETQYF,TGCGCCAGCAGCCAAGACGACAGGGGGCGTGAGGGAAAAGAGACCCAGTACTTC
-,-,TRBV30,TRBJ1-6,CAWSASAGHNSPLHF,TGTGCCTGGAGTGCTAGTGCAGGGCATAATTCACCCCTCCACTTT
-,-,TRBV5-1,TRBJ2-2,CASSLRIGATGELFF,TGCGCCAGCAGCTTGAGGATTGGGGCCACCGGGGAGCTGTTTTTT
-,TRBD1,TRBV29-1,TRBJ2-3,CSAAGQGADTQYF,TGCAGCGCCGCAGGACAGGGCGCAGATACGCAGTATTTT
-,-,TRBV19,TRBJ1-1,CASSIDLQKKAFF,TGTGCCAGTAGTATAGATCTTCAGAAAAAAGCTTTCTTT
-,TRBD2,TRBV6-5,TRBJ2-1,CASRTSLGNEQFF,TGTGCCAGCAGGACTAGCCTTGGCAATGAGCAGTTCTTC
-,-,TRBV2,TRBJ1-5,CASSEAGASNQPQHF,TGTGCCAGCAGTGAAGCAGGGGCTAGCAATCAGCCCCAGCATTTT
-,TRBD2,TRBV29-1,TRBJ2-1,CSVDHSGEVNEQFF,TGCAGCGTTGATCATAGCGGGGAAGTCAATGAGCAGTTCTTC
-,-,TRBV7-2,TRBJ1-1,CASSVGGQRTEAFF,TGTGCCAGCAGCGTAGGAGGACAGCGCACTGAAGCTTTCTTT
-,TRBD1,TRBV6-6,TRBJ1-6,CASSFMQGGSPLHF,TGTGCCAGCAGCTTCATGCAGGGGGGTTCACCCCTCCACTTT
once,-,TRBV28,TRBJ2-7,CASSLWDKSYEQYF,TGTGCCAGCAGTTTATGGGACAAATCCTACGAGCAGTACTTC
-,-,TRBV9,TRBJ1-2,CASSAGGGSGLGSYGYTF,TGTGCCAGCAGCGCTGGAGGAGGCTCGGGCCTGGGGAGCTATGGCTACACCTTC
-,-,TRBV6-1,TRBJ1-2,CASSEVGTNYYGYTF,TGTGCCAGCAGTGAAGTAGGGACTAACTATTATGGCTACACCTTC
-,TRBD2,TRBV2,TRBJ2-5,CASSDFRGGETQYF,TGTGCCAGCAGTGATTTCCGGGGGGGGGAGACCCAGTACTTC
-,-,TRBV12-2,TRBJ1-6,CASRLFMGQNFYNSPLHF,TGTGCAAGTCGCTTATTTATGGGACAAAACTTCTATAATTCACCCCTCCACTTT
-,-,TRBV14,TRBJ1-2,CASSQDLGLLYGYTF,TGTGCCAGCAGCCAAGATCTCGGGTTACTCTATGGCTACACCTTC
once,TRBD1,TRBV10-3,TRBJ1-5,CAITSGGRNQPQHF,TGTGCCATCACCTCAGGGGGCCGCAATCAGCCCCAGCATTTT
-,-,TRBV7-8,TRBJ1-2,CASSLEAGTIRGYTF,TGTGCCAGCAGCTTAGAGGCAGGGACAATCCGAGGCTACACCTTC
-,-,TRBV9,TRBJ1-2,CASSVATGTGFSIHYGYTF,TGTGCCAGCAGCGTAGCAACTGGAACAGGGTTTTCGATTCACTATGGCTACACCTTC
-,TRBD1,TRBV6-5,TRBJ1-5,CASSYSQGAHQPQHF,TGTGCCAGCAGTTACTCCCAGGGGGCTCATCAGCCCCAGCATTTT
-,-,TRBV5-4,TRBJ1-2,CASSLSTAIYGYTF,TGTGCCAGCAGCTTGTCGACAGCGATCTATGGCTACACCTTC
-,-,TRBV9,TRBJ2-1,CASSKQGYNEQFF,TGTGCCAGCAGCAAACAGGGTTACAATGAGCAGTTCTTC
-,TRBD1,TRBV5-1,TRBJ2-2,CASSLAGQGLTGELFF,TGCGCCAGCAGCTTGGCGGGACAGGGTCTGACCGGGGAGCTGTTTTTT